Shown below are 9 T cell receptor beta chains from a single sample sequenced in a study of blood T cell repertoires in COVID-19. Here immunoSEQ multiplex PCR was the method, and the copy in TCRdb shows in-frame clones only, minus some. The sample carries approximately 330,000 clones, 65% to 90% recorded once. The specimen was PBMCs or T cells enriched from blood (not recorded which). All receptors derive from a woman aged 40 to 50 with acute COVID-19.

This clone was counted between two and nine times. V gene TRBV5-1 combines with J gene TRBJ2-3; 7 nucleotides agree with TRBD1. CDR1 and CDR2 (germline): SGHRS, YFSETQ. The V segment lost 2 bases and the J segment 0 bases; nucleotides outside the gene matches: 6. The CDR3 sequence is 16 residues long. The DNA of the CDR3 is TGCGCCAGCAGCTTACAGGGGCGTTCTAGCACAGATACGCAGTATTTT. Residues: CASSLQGRSSTDTQYF.

DNA for the CDR3: TGTGCCACCAGCAGAGCAGGGGGGAACACTGCCTACGAGCAGTACTTC. Translation: CATSRAGGNTAYEQYF. J is TRBJ2-7 and V is TRBV15; D possibly corresponds to TRBD1 (7 bases). The CDR3 loop spans 16 amino acids. From germline, CDR1 is LNHNV and CDR2 YYDKDF (reference sequence). V was clipped by 1 base and J by 2 bases, with 15 bases between them.

This chain joins TRBV15 and TRBJ2-5; D is ambiguous. V gave up 1 base and J gave up 5 bases, with 5 bases separating them. This CDR3 has 12 amino acids. CDR1 and CDR2 (germline): LNHNV, YYDKDF (reference sequence). The CDR3 protein is CATSRVQETQYF. The CDR3 DNA reads TGTGCCACCAGCAGAGTGCAGGAGACCCAGTACTTC. Filled out from reference TRBV15 and TRBJ2-5, the complete variable domain reads DAMVIQNPRYQVTQFGKPVTLSCSQTLNHNVMYWYQQKSSQAPKLLFHYYDKDFNNEADTPDNFQSRRPNTSFCFLDIRSPGLGDTAMYLCATSRVQETQYFGPGTRLLVL.

The V call is TRBV5-4, the J call TRBJ2-7; 9 nucleotides match TRBD2. The length of the CDR3 is 15 residues. J lost 3 bases, V lost 0 bases, and 4 bases had no gene match. The germline V gene encodes CDR1 SGHNT and CDR2 YYREEE (reference sequence). Here the CDR3 DNA reads TGTGCCAGCAGCTTGGATCTAGCGGGAAACTACGAGCAGTACTTC. Amino acid sequence: CASSLDLAGNYEQYF.

This chain joins TRBV27 and TRBJ2-5; TRBD1 aligns across 10 bases. Losses at the gene ends were 5 bases for V and 4 bases for J; bases not matched to a gene: 10. Germline assignment: CDR1 MNHEY and CDR2 SMNVEV (reference sequence). The CDR3 loop spans 16 amino acids. The CDR3 is CASSPDRGLMVETQYF. The CDR3 DNA reads TGTGCCAGCAGTCCTGACAGGGGGCTTATGGTAGAGACCCAGTACTTC.

The genes are TRBV11-2 and TRBJ2-7; D may be TRBD1 (6 bases). CDR1 and CDR2 from the germline V gene are SGHAT and FQNNGV. The CDR3 is 15 residues long. The V end lost 2 bases, the J end lost 3 bases, and 14 bases lay between the germline ends. CDR3 residues: CASSLSGGDYYEQYF. CDR3 coding DNA: TGTGCCAGCAGCTTATCTGGGGGCGATTACTACGAGCAGTACTTC.

This clone was detected only a few times. This rearrangement joins TRBV18 to TRBJ1-6; the match to TRBD1 covers 10 bases. Germline CDR1 is KGHSH and CDR2 is LQKENI. J lost 7 bases, V lost 2 bases, and 5 bases had no gene match. This CDR3 region has 16 residues. The CDR3 spells CASSPNPGQGNSPLHF. The CDR3 bases are TGTGCCAGCTCACCAAATCCGGGACAGGGGAATTCACCCCTCCACTTT. The whole variable domain, filled in from reference TRBV18 and TRBJ1-6, reads NAGVMQNPRHLVRRRGQEARLRCSPMKGHSHVYWYRQLPEEGLKFMVYLQKENIIDESGMPKERFSAEFPKEGPSILRIQQVVRGDSAAYFCASSPNPGQGNSPLHFGNGTRLTVT.

The chain links TRBV7-2 to TRBJ1-3; D perhaps matches TRBD1 (5 bases). Germline CDR1 reads SGHTA; CDR2 reads FQGNSA. The CDR3 has 15 residues. V lost 4 bases and J lost 0, with 10 bases in between. In nucleotides, the CDR3 is TGTGCCAGCAGCTGGGGCCTTGGCTCTGGAAACACCATATATTTT. It is translated as CASSWGLGSGNTIYF.

The chain couples TRBV18 to TRBJ1-6, with no clear D. V shed 3 bases and J shed 9 bases, with 15 bases lying between them. The CDR3 totals 15 residues. Germline V gives CDR1 KGHSH, CDR2 LQKENI. The CDR3: CASSPGVQLVSPLHF. CDR3 sequence (DNA): TGTGCCAGCTCACCCGGCGTACAGCTGGTTTCACCCCTCCACTTT.